This T cell receptor (beta chain) was captured by sequencing in a study of Ad26.COV2.S vaccination and SARS-CoV-2 variants. Noted treatment: roughly 20 received Ad26.COV2.S at low or high dose, single or two shots; a few received placebo; per-sample allocation not given. Following the first vaccine or placebo injection, samples were taken on day 63. CDR1 LGHNA and CDR2 YSLEER come from the germline V gene. V lost 2 bases and J 8 bases, leaving 13 bases between the germline ends. CDR3 size: 14 residues. The data were produced by immunoSEQ multiplex PCR, yet TCRdb's version contains in-frame clones alone and is incomplete. Of approximately 480,000 clones detected, around 90% appear once; the ten largest clones hold about 13%.

The TCR sequence derives from a person between 18 and 65 years old who received the Ad26.COV2.S COVID-19 vaccine or a placebo. This specimen consisted of peripheral blood, obtained in a trial of Ad26.COV2.S vaccine versus placebo. This chain joins TRBV4-3 and TRBJ2-1; D might be TRBD1 (6 bases). The chain's CDR3 is CASSQLQGTHEQFF. CDR3 nucleotides: TGCGCCAGCAGCCAATTACAGGGTACGCATGAGCAGTTCTTC.